These 16 T cell receptor beta chains share one sample of origin, sequenced in a study of T cells in Graves' hyperthyroidism and ophthalmopathy. Template material for amplifying TCR beta CDR3 regions consisted of RNA transcripts. The HTBI primer set drove a first-round RT-PCR of the TCR CDR3. TCRdb processed the multiplex PCR reads anew with MiXCR; each CDR3 protein has one entry. The sample shows about 640,000 distinct CDR3 sequences, more than 20% of them seen only once. Sequencing used blood. Receptors were obtained from a man aged 30 to 45 with Graves' ophthalmopathy.

Ten or more counts support this clonotype. The rearrangement joins TRBV28 to TRBJ1-1; a possible D gene is TRBD1 (5 bases). The V end was cut by 5 bases, the J end by 6 bases, with 13 bases between. Looked up from germline, CDR1 is MDHEN and CDR2 is SYDVKM. There are 13 residues in the CDR3. The CDR3 DNA sequence: TGTGCCAGCAGTACAAATGGGGCCGCTGAAGCTTTCTTT. This gives the protein CASSTNGAAEAFF.

The table lists this clonotype with a count of one. It may be a read error: a sequence one base away is much more abundant. This chain connects TRBV5-1 to TRBJ2-7; possibly TRBD1 or TRBD2 for D (5 bases each). This CDR3 comprises 13 residues. Per the germline V gene, CDR1 is SGHRS and CDR2 is YFSETQ. V was shortened by 10 bases and J by 6 bases, with 20 bases between the two germline ends. The CDR3 reads CAGGEGEGREQYF. DNA for the CDR3: TGCGCCGGCGGTGAGGGAGAGGGACGCGAGCAGTACTTC. Full variable domain (remainder filled in from reference TRBV5-1 and TRBJ2-7): KAGVTQTPRYLIKTRGQQVTLSCSPISGHRSVSWYQQTPGQGLQFLFEYFSETQRNKGNFPGRFSGRQFSNSRSEMNVSTLELGDSALYLCAGGEGEGREQYFGPGTRLTVT.

This clonotype was recorded many times. The chain employs TRBV6-2 or TRBV6-3 and TRBJ1-5, with 10 bases fitting TRBD1. CDR1 is MNHEY, CDR2 SVGEGT, per germline. The V gene end was trimmed by 2 bases and the J gene end by 2 bases; junction bases not matched to a gene: 3. The CDR3 has 16 residues. CDR3 DNA: TGTGCCAGCAGTTACGCGGGGACAGGGGGCAATCAGCCCCAGCATTTT. This codes for CASSYAGTGGNQPQHF.

This clonotype was seen at least ten times. The V gene is TRBV5-1, the J gene TRBJ2-7; TRBD1 aligns across 7 bases. Trimming cost V 0 bases and J 1 base; bases outside gene matches: 1. Germline values: CDR1 SGHRS, CDR2 YFSETQ. The CDR3 extends over 14 amino acids. Here the CDR3 DNA reads TGCGCCAGCAGCTTGGAGGGACAGTCCTACGAGCAGTACTTC. Protein sequence: CASSLEGQSYEQYF.

J is TRBJ2-7 and V is TRBV27, with a tentative D call TRBD2 (5 bases). The CDR3 has 13 residues. V was pared by 10 bases and J by 3 bases, with 16 bases between. Germline V gene lookup returns CDR1 MNHEY and CDR2 SMNVEV (reference sequence). The CDR3 reads CATRGPPLYEQYF. The CDR3 nucleotides read TGTGCCACCAGAGGGCCCCCTCTCTACGAGCAGTACTTC.

This clonotype showed up many times. The chain couples TRBV3-1 to TRBJ2-1; 10 nucleotides align to TRBD2. Germline loops: CDR1 LGHDT, CDR2 YNNKEL (reference sequence). V shed 8 bases and J 5 bases; nucleotides not matched to a gene: 9. CDR3 length: 15 residues. The CDR3 spells CASRPGLAKNNEQFF. Here the CDR3 DNA reads TGTGCCAGCCGACCGGGACTAGCGAAAAACAATGAGCAGTTCTTC.

The V call is TRBV2, the J call TRBJ2-4, with 10 bases that match TRBD2. This CDR3 has 16 residues. Looked up from germline, CDR1 is SNHLY and CDR2 is FYNNEI. After removal of 7 bases from V and 7 bases from J, the junction contained 13 bases not matched to a gene. The CDR3 coding sequence is TGTGCCAGCACCCCCGTGGCTAGCGGGAGTGGGAACATTCAGTACTTC. Amino acid sequence: CASTPVASGSGNIQYF.

This clonotype was picked up a small number of times. The chain couples TRBV5-5 to TRBJ1-1; D call uncertain. Germline V CDR1 and CDR2: SGHKS, YYEKEE (reference sequence). V lost 1 base and J 7 bases, leaving 11 bases between the germline ends. The CDR3 has 13 amino acids. This CDR3 is CASSLIGEVEAFF. The CDR3 bases are TGTGCCAGCAGCTTGATCGGGGAAGTTGAAGCTTTCTTT. The entire variable domain, with the rest obtained from reference TRBV5-5 and TRBJ1-1, is as follows: DAGVTQSPTHLIKTRGQQVTLRCSPISGHKSVSWYQQVLGQGPQFIFQYYEKEERGRGNFPDRFSARQFPNYSSELNVNALLLGDSALYLCASSLIGEVEAFFGQGTRLTVV.

The chain is built from TRBV10-3 and TRBJ2-7; D may be TRBD1 (6 bases). The CDR3 is 14 residues long. Germline CDR1 is ENHRY and CDR2 is SYGVKD. Trimming stripped 7 bases from V and 4 bases from J, with 17 bases between. The CDR3 spells CAIKRAGEGYEQYF. CDR3 coding DNA: TGTGCCATCAAAAGGGCAGGGGAAGGTTACGAGCAGTACTTC.

The chain combines TRBV4-3 with TRBJ1-2; possibly TRBD1 for D (5 bases). The CDR3 consists of 14 residues. V was cut by 0 bases and J by 4 bases, with 9 bases left in between. Germline values: CDR1 LGHNA, CDR2 YSLEER. The CDR3 spells CASSQDLGAYGYTF. CDR3 DNA: TGCGCCAGCAGCCAAGATCTCGGGGCCTATGGCTACACCTTC.

CDR3 nucleotide sequence: TGCGCCAGCAGCTTGGACCAAAGCTCCTATAATTCACCCCTCCACTTT. As protein: CASSLDQSSYNSPLHF. This sequence joins TRBV5-1 and TRBJ1-6; D remains unclear. CDR3 length equals 16 residues. CDR1 SGHRS and CDR2 YFSETQ come from the germline V gene. V was pared by 0 bases and J by 0 bases, with 7 bases between.

V and J are TRBV20-1 and TRBJ2-1, with 8 bases matching TRBD2. V shed 3 bases, J shed 6 bases, and the junction held 7 bases outside the gene matches. The germline gives CDR1 DFQATT, CDR2 SNEGSKA (reference sequence). The CDR3 length is 14 residues. In nucleotides, the CDR3 is TGCAGTGCTAGGAGCGGGAGATTGGCCAATGAGCAGTTCTTC. Its translation is CSARSGRLANEQFF.

The genes are TRBV7-3 and TRBJ2-5, with D possibly matching TRBD1 (5 bases). The germline V gene encodes CDR1 SGHTA and CDR2 FQGTGA. V was clipped by 5 bases and J by 1 base, with 14 bases between them. The CDR3 contains 15 residues. This chain's CDR3 is CASSRMGQAQETQYF. Here the CDR3 DNA reads TGTGCCAGCAGCCGTATGGGGCAGGCCCAAGAGACCCAGTACTTC.

This clonotype has more than one count but fewer than ten. The CDR3 sequence: CASSPGGGNKLLGGYF. CDR3 nucleotides: TGTGCCAGCAGCCCCGGAGGGGGTAATAAATTGCTAGGGGGGTACTTC. V and J are TRBV11-2 and TRBJ2-5; D tentatively fits TRBD1 or TRBD2 (6 bases each). Deletions cut 5 bases from V and 13 bases from J, with 29 bases between. This CDR3 comprises 16 residues. Per germline, CDR1 SGHAT and CDR2 FQNNGV.

This clonotype was recorded many times. The chain employs TRBV20-1 and TRBJ1-1, with a possible D match to TRBD1 (6 bases). The V gene lost 3 bases and the J gene lost 4 bases, with 15 bases spanning the gap. Germline V gene data show CDR1 as DFQATT and CDR2 as SNEGSKA (reference sequence). The CDR3 has 14 residues. CDR3 coding DNA: TGCAGTGCTAGCGCCCACACAGGGTTCACTGAAGCTTTCTTT. It specifies CSASAHTGFTEAFF.

The chain uses TRBV20-1 and TRBJ2-7; tentative D call: TRBD2 (6 bases). Germline CDR1 is DFQATT and CDR2 is SNEGSKA (reference sequence). V lost 6 bases, J lost 7 bases, and 19 bases lay in between. The CDR3 is 13 residues long. In DNA, the CDR3 is TGCAGTGCACCCGGGGAGGCGGCTTGGGAGCAGTACTTC. Amino acids: CSAPGEAAWEQYF.